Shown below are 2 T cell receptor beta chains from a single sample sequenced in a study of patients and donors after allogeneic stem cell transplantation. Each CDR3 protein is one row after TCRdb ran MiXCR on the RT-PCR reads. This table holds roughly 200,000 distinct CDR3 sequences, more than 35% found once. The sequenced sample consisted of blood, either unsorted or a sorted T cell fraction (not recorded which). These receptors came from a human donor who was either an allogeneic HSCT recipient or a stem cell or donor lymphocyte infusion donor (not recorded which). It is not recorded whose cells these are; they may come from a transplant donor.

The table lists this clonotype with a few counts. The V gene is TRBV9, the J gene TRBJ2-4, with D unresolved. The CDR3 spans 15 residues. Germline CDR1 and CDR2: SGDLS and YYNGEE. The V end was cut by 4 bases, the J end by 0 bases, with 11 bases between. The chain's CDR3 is CASSKGTLAKNIQYF. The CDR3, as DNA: TGTGCCAGCAGCAAGGGAACGCTAGCCAAAAACATTCAGTACTTC. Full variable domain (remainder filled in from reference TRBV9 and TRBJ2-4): DSGVTQTPKHLITATGQRVTLRCSPRSGDLSVYWYQQSLDQGLQFLIQYYNGEERAKGNILERFSAQQFPDLHSELNLSSLELGDSALYFCASSKGTLAKNIQYFGAGTRLSVL.

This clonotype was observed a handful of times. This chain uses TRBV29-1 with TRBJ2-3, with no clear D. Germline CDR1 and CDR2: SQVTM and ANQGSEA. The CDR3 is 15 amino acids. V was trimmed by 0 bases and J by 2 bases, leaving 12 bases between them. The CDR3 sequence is CSVEDTAPSTDTQYF. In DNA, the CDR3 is TGCAGCGTTGAAGATACAGCCCCTTCCACAGATACGCAGTATTTT.